These T cell receptor beta chains were read from a single sample in a study of cytomegalovirus exposure and HLA in healthy donors. Generated by immunoSEQ multiplex PCR, the TCRdb table keeps only in-frame clones and is missing some. The data show 100,000 to 150,000 clones, about 74% seen once. Material for sequencing was PBMCs. The receptors come from a woman between 45 and 60 years old in good health and CMV-seropositive. The CDR3 runs from the conserved cysteine through the conserved F or W. A D gene is named only where the DNA matches it firmly. Not all rows give a size; the values are once, few, many and, for expanded clones, a class.

>TRBD2|TRBV4-1|.|TRBJ2-5
CASSRLATETQYF
TGCGCCAGCAGCCGACTAGCGACTGAGACCCAGTACTTC
>.|TRBV15|.|TRBJ1-5
CATREDGSTNQPQHF
TGTGCCACCAGGGAGGACGGATCAACCAATCAGCCCCAGCATTTT
>.|TRBV5-5|.|TRBJ1-2
CASSSTMVGYTF
TGTGCCAGCAGTTCTACCATGGTCGGCTACACCTTC
>.|TRBV7-2|.|TRBJ2-6
CASSLSRASGANVLTF
TGTGCCAGCAGCTTAAGCAGGGCTTCTGGGGCCAACGTCCTGACTTTC
>TRBD2|TRBV5-1|.|TRBJ2-7
CASSVSGGPYEQYF
TGCGCCAGCAGCGTGAGCGGGGGACCCTACGAGCAGTACTTC
>.|TRBV4-2|.|TRBJ2-5
CASSLDWQETQYF
TGTGCCAGCAGCCTTGACTGGCAAGAAACCCAGTACTTC
>TRBD1|TRBV19|.|TRBJ2-3
CASSKLPDRVDTQYF
TGTGCCAGTAGTAAACTACCGGACAGGGTGGATACGCAGTATTTT
>.|TRBV10-1|.|TRBJ2-3
CASSALVADTQYF
TGCGCCAGCAGTGCACTAGTCGCAGATACGCAGTATTTT
>.|TRBV28|.|TRBJ1-5
CASSLTMANQPQHF
TGTGCCAGCAGTTTAACGATGGCCAATCAGCCCCAGCATTTT
>TRBD1|TRBV7-9|.|TRBJ1-5
CASSRDSSNQPQHF
TGTGCCAGCAGCCGGGACAGCTCCAATCAGCCCCAGCATTTT
>.|TRBV7-5|.|TRBJ2-7
CVRSPHSGEAYEQYF
TGTGTCAGAAGCCCCCATAGCGGGGAAGCCTACGAGCAGTACTTC
>.|TRBV5-6|once|TRBJ1-2
CASSLFTLKAANYGYTF
TGTGCCAGCAGCTTATTCACCTTAAAGGCGGCTAACTATGGCTACACCTTC
>.|TRBV6-1|.|TRBJ2-4
CASSEAGTRDHDIQYF
TGTGCCAGCAGTGAAGCGGGGACACGAGACCACGACATTCAGTACTTC
>TRBD1|TRBV19|.|TRBJ1-2
CASSTPGQVTNYGYTF
TGTGCCAGTAGTACCCCGGGACAGGTGACTAACTATGGCTACACCTTC
>TRBD2|TRBV5-1|.|TRBJ2-7
CASSLGGGDSYEQYF
TGCGCCAGCAGCTTGGGGGGAGGGGACTCCTACGAGCAGTACTTC
>.|TRBV27|.|TRBJ1-2
CASSLWGEGLLYGYTF
TGTGCCAGCAGTCTCTGGGGGGAGGGACTCCTCTATGGCTACACCTTC
>.|TRBV5-1|.|TRBJ2-5
CASSRTAGTQYF
TGCGCCAGCAGCCGAACCGCCGGGACCCAGTACTTC
>TRBD1|TRBV11-3|once|TRBJ1-1
CASSLESAGQPVIF
TGTGCCAGCAGCTTAGAATCTGCGGGACAGCCGGTTATCTTT
>TRBD2|TRBV6-5|.|TRBJ2-5
CASSYPAGGRGTQYF
TGTGCCAGCAGTTACCCAGCGGGGGGGAGAGGGACCCAGTACTTC
>.|TRBV18|.|TRBJ2-2
CASGGTGELFF
TGTGCCAGCGGAGGCACCGGGGAGCTGTTTTTT
>TRBD1|TRBV6-5|.|TRBJ2-7
CASRTGGGEQYF
TGTGCCAGCAGGACAGGGGGCGGCGAGCAGTACTTC
>TRBD1|TRBV13|.|TRBJ1-4
CASRVNRGSNEKLFF
TGTGCCAGCAGGGTTAACAGGGGATCTAATGAAAAACTGTTTTTT
>TRBD1|TRBV5-6|once|TRBJ1-2
CASSYGTGGDGYTF
TGTGCCAGCAGCTATGGGACAGGGGGTGATGGCTACACCTTC
>TRBD1|TRBV5-5|.|TRBJ1-5
CASSLDVGQGGQPQHF
TGTGCCAGCAGCTTGGACGTGGGACAGGGAGGTCAGCCCCAGCATTTT
>.|TRBV30|.|TRBJ1-4
CAWARVNEKLFF
TGTGCCTGGGCCAGGGTTAATGAAAAACTGTTTTTT
>.|TRBV5-5|.|TRBJ2-3
CASSLDSPSTDTQYF
TGTGCCAGCAGCTTGGACAGCCCTAGCACAGATACGCAGTATTTT
>TRBD1|TRBV4-1|.|TRBJ1-1
CASSQDNRGREAFF
TGCGCCAGCAGCCAAGACAACAGGGGGAGGGAAGCTTTCTTT
>TRBD2|TRBV7-2|.|TRBJ2-4
CASSLASGAIQYF
TGTGCCAGCAGCTTAGCTAGCGGGGCCATTCAGTACTTC
>.|TRBV5-6|.|TRBJ2-5
CASSLGSGKQETQYF
TGTGCCAGCAGCTTGGGGTCGGGGAAGCAAGAGACCCAGTACTTC
>.|TRBV9|few|TRBJ2-7
CASSVKGVGDEQYF
TGTGCCAGCAGCGTAAAGGGGGTTGGGGACGAGCAGTACTTC
>.|TRBV7-9|few|TRBJ2-7
CASGGSVNYEQYF
TGTGCCAGCGGTGGCTCCGTTAATTACGAGCAGTACTTC
>.|TRBV4-3|.|TRBJ2-6
CASSQVGTTSSGANVLTF
TGCGCCAGCAGCCAAGTTGGGACAACAAGCTCTGGGGCCAACGTCCTGACTTTC
>.|TRBV30|.|TRBJ1-5
CAWSQKGDHPQHF
TGTGCCTGGAGTCAGAAGGGGGATCATCCCCAGCATTTT
>TRBD1|TRBV28|.|TRBJ1-2
CASTLRQGDGYTF
TGTGCCAGTACTCTTCGTCAGGGGGATGGCTACACCTTC
>TRBD1|TRBV7-9|.|TRBJ2-3
CASSKGQASTDTQYF
TGTGCCAGCAGCAAGGGACAGGCTAGCACAGATACGCAGTATTTT
>.|TRBV5-1|once|TRBJ2-5
CASSLAIQETQYF
TGCGCCAGCAGCTTGGCTATCCAAGAGACCCAGTACTTC
>.|TRBV10-1|.|TRBJ1-2
CASSEGGNYGYTF
TGCGCCAGCAGTGAAGGGGGTAACTATGGCTACACCTTC
>.|TRBV10-2|.|TRBJ1-3
CASRQGGENTIYF
TGCGCCAGCAGACAAGGCGGGGAAAACACCATATATTTT
>TRBD1|TRBV18|.|TRBJ1-4
CASSPRTGGGEKLFF
TGTGCCAGCTCACCGAGGACAGGGGGCGGTGAAAAACTGTTTTTT
>.|TRBV19|.|TRBJ2-2
CASWGGGELFF
TGTGCCAGTTGGGGCGGCGGGGAGCTGTTTTTT
>.|TRBV5-5|.|TRBJ1-4
CASSPFGLAKLFF
TGTGCCAGCAGCCCTTTTGGTCTAGCAAAACTGTTTTTT
>.|TRBV11-2|.|TRBJ2-1
CASSLARYNEQFF
TGTGCCAGCAGCTTAGCCCGCTACAATGAGCAGTTCTTC
>TRBD1|TRBV7-9|once|TRBJ2-7
CASSLVRQGYEQYF
TGTGCCAGCAGCTTAGTTAGACAGGGATACGAGCAGTACTTC
>TRBD1|TRBV13|once|TRBJ1-2
CASSTGTGAINYGYTF
TGTGCCAGCAGCACCGGGACAGGGGCTATTAACTATGGCTACACCTTC
>.|TRBV19|.|TRBJ1-5
CASSSRNQPQHF
TGTGCCAGTAGTTCCCGGAATCAGCCCCAGCATTTT
>.|TRBV19|.|TRBJ1-5
CASSIGAGRDSNQPQHF
TGTGCCAGTAGTATAGGGGCAGGGCGGGATTCCAATCAGCCCCAGCATTTT
>.|TRBV10-3|.|TRBJ1-6
CAIAGAHSPLHF
TGTGCCATTGCAGGGGCGCATTCACCCCTCCACTTT